The 26 T cell receptor beta chains reported below all come from one sample, sequenced in a study of neurological immune-mediated disorders. TCRdb re-called the 5' RACE reads with MiXCR, one entry per CDR3 protein. The sample has 15,000 to 20,000 distinct CDR3 sequences, around 10% seen once; the top ten hold approximately 28%. Sequencing was performed on CD8+ T cells from blood. These receptors were obtained from a woman in her 50s in good health.

This clonotype was found many times. V usage is TRBV4-2 and J usage is TRBJ2-1; D is perhaps TRBD2 (5 bases). The V gene lost 0 bases and the J gene lost 3 bases, with 12 bases spanning the gap. The germline CDR1 and CDR2 sequences are LGHNA and YNFKEQ. The CDR3 covers 16 residues. CDR3: CASSQEGRMVYNEQFF. As DNA, the CDR3 is TGTGCCAGCAGCCAAGAAGGGAGAATGGTCTACAATGAGCAGTTCTTC.

This clonotype was seen at least ten times. V and J are TRBV27 and TRBJ1-2; possible D gene TRBD1, 5 bases. This CDR3 region has 13 residues. The germline V and J ends were trimmed by 6 bases and 7 bases, with 15 bases remaining between them. Germline lookup yields CDR1 MNHEY and CDR2 SMNVEV (reference sequence). Here the CDR3 reads CASSWGGDLGYTF. The CDR3, as DNA: TGTGCCAGCAGCTGGGGAGGGGATCTTGGCTACACCTTC.

This clonotype is medium-sized (0.01 to 0.1%). The rearrangement links TRBV20-1 to TRBJ1-1; TRBD1 matches at 8 bases. The CDR3 contains 15 residues. Germline V gene data show CDR1 as DFQATT and CDR2 as SNEGSKA (reference sequence). The V segment lost 0 bases and the J segment 4 bases; nucleotides outside the gene matches: 7. CDR3 bases: TGCAGTGCTAGAGATGCCGGACAGGGAGTCACTGAAGCTTTCTTT. Translation gives CSARDAGQGVTEAFF.

In this sample, this clonotype turned up a few times. The chain carries TRBV30 and TRBJ2-2; no definite D call. CDR1 is GTSNPN and CDR2 is SVGIG in the germline V gene (reference sequence). Trimming removed 5 bases from V and 4 bases from J, with 8 bases in between. CDR3 length: 12 amino acids. The CDR3 region is CAWLPGTGELFF. The DNA for the CDR3 is TGTGCCTGGCTCCCAGGCACCGGGGAGCTGTTTTTT.

This clonotype was detected ten times or more. This chain connects TRBV4-1 to TRBJ2-3; the match to TRBD1 covers 7 bases. The J segment lost 4 bases and the V segment lost 3 bases, leaving 4 bases of the junction unmatched. CDR1 and CDR2 from the germline V gene are MGHRA and YSYEKL. The CDR3 totals 14 residues. The CDR3 DNA reads TGCGCCAGCAGCCAGGAAGGGGGCGCAGATACGCAGTATTTT. It is translated as CASSQEGGADTQYF.

This chain connects TRBV5-1 to TRBJ2-4, with 7 bases that match TRBD1. The V gene end was trimmed by 4 bases and the J gene end by 0 bases; junction bases not matched to a gene: 7. The CDR3 covers 16 residues. Germline V gives CDR1 SGHRS, CDR2 YFSETQ. DNA for the CDR3: TGCGCCAGCAGCCTCGGGACAGACCTAGCCAAAAACATTCAGTACTTC. This codes for CASSLGTDLAKNIQYF.

This clonotype has a count of ten or more. This sequence joins TRBV27 and TRBJ1-2, with 8 bases that match TRBD1. CDR1 is MNHEY and CDR2 is SMNVEV in the germline V gene (reference sequence). After removal of 5 bases from V and 5 bases from J, the junction contained 10 bases not matched to a gene. CDR3 size: 15 residues. In nucleotides, the CDR3 is TGTGCCAGCAGTCTTCGACAGGGGATTATTTATGGCTACACCTTC. Residues: CASSLRQGIIYGYTF.

This clonotype was counted many times. V and J are TRBV25-1 and TRBJ1-1; D perhaps matches TRBD1 (6 bases). Germline CDR1 reads MGHDK; CDR2 reads SYGVNS. V shed 4 bases and J shed 5 bases, with 14 bases lying between them. The CDR3 loop spans 14 amino acids. CDR3 residues: CASSATGMGTEAFF. CDR3 DNA: TGTGCCAGCAGTGCCACAGGGATGGGGACTGAAGCTTTCTTT. The entire variable domain, with the rest obtained from reference TRBV25-1 and TRBJ1-1, is as follows: EADIYQTPRYLVIGTGKKITLECSQTMGHDKMYWYQQDPGMELHLIHYSYGVNSTEKGDLSSESTVSRIRTEHFPLTLESARPSHTSQYLCASSATGMGTEAFFGQGTRLTVV.

This clonotype was detected ten times or more. This sequence joins TRBV27 and TRBJ2-2; 9 bases are shared with TRBD1. This CDR3 has 17 amino acids. V shed 3 bases, J shed 5 bases, and the junction held 10 bases outside the gene matches. In germline, CDR1 is MNHEY, CDR2 SMNVEV (reference sequence). The CDR3 region has the DNA TGTGCCAGCAGTTTGGGCTCCGGGACAGGGCGAACCGGGGAGCTGTTTTTT. Its translation is CASSLGSGTGRTGELFF.

This clonotype appeared many times. The J gene is TRBJ2-1, the V gene TRBV7-6, with TRBD2 matching over 10 bases. V was pared by 5 bases and J by 8 bases, with 12 bases of the junction left unmatched. The CDR3 spans 16 residues. Germline lookup yields CDR1 SGHVS and CDR2 FNYEAQ. The CDR3 is CASSEGWGTSDHEQFF. The CDR3 DNA is TGTGCCAGCAGCGAGGGGTGGGGGACTAGCGACCATGAGCAGTTCTTC. Looking up the rest from reference TRBV7-6 and TRBJ2-1 gives the full variable domain: GAGVSQSPRYKVTKRGQDVALRCDPISGHVSLYWYRQALGQGPEFLTYFNYEAQQDKSGLPNDRFSAERPEGSISTLTIQRTEQRDSAMYRCASSEGWGTSDHEQFFGPGTRLTVL.

In its sample, this clonotype was seen many times. The chain is built from TRBV12-3 or TRBV12-4 and TRBJ2-3; D possibly corresponds to TRBD2 (5 bases). The CDR3 consists of 15 residues. V dropped 7 bases and J dropped 0 bases, with 14 bases sitting between them. The CDR3 DNA follows: TGTGCCAGCATCGCCGGGGATTCTAGCACAGATACGCAGTATTTT. It is translated as CASIAGDSSTDTQYF.

This clonotype was picked up many times. The V and J genes are TRBV5-1 and TRBJ2-7, with 9 bases matching TRBD2. Germline CDR1 SGHRS, CDR2 YFSETQ. The CDR3 is 14 residues long. With 4 bases clipped from V and 3 bases from J, the junction kept 5 bases outside the gene matches. The CDR3 DNA is TGCGCCAGCAGCGATAGCGGGGGCAGCTACGAGCAGTACTTC. The encoded protein is CASSDSGGSYEQYF.

This clonotype showed up many times. The chain is built from TRBV14 and TRBJ2-1; the D is unclear. CDR1 and CDR2 (germline): SGHDN, FVKESK. The V gene lost 0 bases and the J gene lost 2 bases, with 8 bases spanning the gap. The CDR3 is made up of 15 amino acids. The CDR3, as DNA: TGTGCCAGCAGCCAAGAACCGATACCCTACAATGAGCAGTTCTTC. Its protein product is CASSQEPIPYNEQFF.

This clonotype has at least ten counts. This clone may be a read error of a much larger clone one base away. The chain combines TRBV5-1 with TRBJ2-2, with 11 bases aligning to TRBD1. This CDR3 is 14 amino acids long. Per the germline V gene, CDR1 is SGHRS and CDR2 is YFSETQ. CDR3 in DNA: TGCACCAGCAGCTGGGACAGGGGGACCGGGGAGCTGTTTTTT. Translated: CTSSWDRGTGELFF.

Ten or more counts support this clonotype. V is TRBV6-5 and J is TRBJ1-1, with 12 positions matching TRBD1. Germline lookup yields CDR1 MNHEY and CDR2 SVGAGI. The CDR3 extends over 15 amino acids. Losses at the gene ends were 5 bases for V and 6 bases for J; bases not matched to a gene: 7. The CDR3 loop is CASSHPGTGGPEAFF. In DNA, the CDR3 is TGTGCCAGCAGTCACCCCGGGACAGGGGGCCCTGAAGCTTTCTTT.

The sample holds many counts of this clonotype. V is TRBV29-1 and J is TRBJ2-2; perhaps TRBD2 as D (5 bases). V was shortened by 5 bases and J by 0 bases, with 7 bases between the two germline ends. Germline-derived CDR1 and CDR2 are SQVTM and ANQGSEA. The length of the CDR3 is 13 residues. CDR3 sequence: CSVRGANTGELFF. For the CDR3, the DNA is TGCAGCGTTCGGGGAGCGAACACCGGGGAGCTGTTTTTT.

Many counts were recorded for this clonotype. The CDR3 region has the DNA TGCGCCAGCAGCCAAGACTGGCGGGAGGGGGTCTCCTACGAGCAGTACTTC. Translating it yields CASSQDWREGVSYEQYF. The chain recombines TRBV4-3 with TRBJ2-7; 9 nucleotides line up with TRBD2. The CDR3 has 17 amino acids. Germline CDR1 LGHNA, CDR2 YSLEER. V shed 0 bases, J shed 0 bases, and the junction held 6 bases outside the gene matches.

This clonotype has ten or more counts. The chain is built from TRBV29-1 and TRBJ1-3; 10 bases are shared with TRBD1. CDR3 length equals 14 residues. The germline V gene has CDR1 SQVTM and CDR2 ANQGSEA. DNA for the CDR3: TGCGGGCATCCGGGACAGGGGTCTGGAAACACCATATATTTT. It translates to CGHPGQGSGNTIYF.

In this sample, this clonotype turned up many times. The J gene is TRBJ1-1, the V gene TRBV7-9; 8 bases map to TRBD1. V was pared by 5 bases and J by 0 bases, with 11 bases of the junction left unmatched. The germline gives CDR1 SEHNR, CDR2 FQNEAQ (reference sequence). The CDR3 runs to 17 residues. The CDR3 protein is CASSGHTGGGMNTEAFF. The DNA of the CDR3 is TGTGCCAGCAGCGGACACACAGGGGGAGGAATGAACACTGAAGCTTTCTTT.

The V call is TRBV5-1, the J call TRBJ2-7; D is ambiguous. The V gene's germline CDR1 is SGHRS and CDR2 YFSETQ. This CDR3 spans 14 amino acids. V gave up 4 bases and J gave up 2 bases, with 13 bases separating them. For the CDR3, the DNA is TGCGCCAGCAGCATGTGGACGGACGCCTACGAGCAGTACTTC. Translated, it gives CASSMWTDAYEQYF.

This clonotype was recorded many times. This chain uses TRBV12-3 or TRBV12-4 with TRBJ2-3, with D perhaps assigned TRBD1 or TRBD2 (5 bases each). The V gene lost 4 bases and the J gene lost 4 bases, with 12 bases spanning the gap. The CDR3 totals 14 residues. The CDR3 reads CASSYEGTADTQYF. CDR3 DNA sequence: TGTGCCAGCAGTTACGAGGGGACGGCAGATACGCAGTATTTT.

Within the sample, this clonotype is medium-sized. The gene calls are TRBV7-2 and TRBJ2-4; D ambiguous. CDR1 is SGHTA, CDR2 FQGNSA, per germline. Between the trimmed V and J ends, which lost 3 bases and 6 bases, there was a span of 12 bases. The length of the CDR3 is 14 residues. CDR3 residues: CASSLETNLNIQYF. The CDR3, as DNA: TGTGCCAGCAGCTTGGAGACAAACTTAAACATTCAGTACTTC.

At least ten counts were recorded for this clonotype. V and J are TRBV14 and TRBJ2-1, with no clear D. The CDR3 is made up of 17 amino acids. V was clipped by 3 bases and J by 1 base, with 16 bases between them. Germline assignment: CDR1 SGHDN and CDR2 FVKESK. The CDR3, as DNA: TGTGCCAGCAGCCAGGCCCACGCGGATGAGTCCTACAATGAGCAGTTCTTC. Translation gives CASSQAHADESYNEQFF.

There are a few counts of this clonotype. The chain has TRBV6-5 and TRBJ2-3; a possible D gene is TRBD1 (6 bases). V shed 4 bases and J shed 4 bases, with 18 bases lying between them. The CDR3 runs 16 residues. Germline-derived CDR1 and CDR2 are MNHEY and SVGAGI. CDR3 loop: CASSSRDTQTSDTQYF. CDR3 bases: TGTGCCAGCAGTTCCCGGGACACGCAAACCTCAGATACGCAGTATTTT.

There are many counts of this clonotype. The V call is TRBV7-2, the J call TRBJ2-7; no reliable D call. The CDR3 is 13 residues long. Trimming stripped 5 bases from V and 0 bases from J, with 8 bases between. Germline values: CDR1 SGHTA, CDR2 FQGNSA. In DNA form, the CDR3 reads TGTGCCAGCAGCACCGGGCCCTCCTACGAGCAGTACTTC. The encoded protein is CASSTGPSYEQYF.

This clonotype was observed at least ten times. The chain couples TRBV20-1 to TRBJ1-1; 11 bases align to TRBD1. Germline V gene lookup returns CDR1 DFQATT and CDR2 SNEGSKA (reference sequence). The V segment lost 2 bases and the J segment 0 bases; nucleotides outside the gene matches: 5. The CDR3 length is 16 residues. In nucleotides, the CDR3 is TGCAGTGCTAGACTCCGGGACAGGGGGATGAACACTGAAGCTTTCTTT. Amino acid sequence: CSARLRDRGMNTEAFF.